This entry is about one TCR beta chain. No antigen is known for it. A multiplex PCR was run with 60 Vbeta primers and 13 Jbeta primers. Using immunoSEQ multiplex PCR, the repertoire was profiled, and TCRdb retains in-frame clones only, with some absent. Here the sample spans over 150,000 clones, about four fifths being singletons. These data belong to a study of cytomegalovirus exposure and HLA in healthy donors. Study outcomes and limitations: When a later analysis was performed, an Asian-associated ancestry cluster reportedly had fewer N-insertions than the approximately 680-donor mean. In a later analysis, several top co-occurrence clusters appeared linked to parvovirus B19, influenza, CMV and Epstein-Barr virus. In a later analysis, V- and J-gene trimming of beta chains associated with a DCLRE1C missense variant, replicated independently.

CDR1 is SGHNT and CDR2 is YYREEE in the germline V gene (reference sequence). The CDR3 length is 13 residues. The V end was cut by 0 bases, the J end by 3 bases, with 7 bases between. This sequence was found in a male donor in good health and CMV-seronegative. V usage is TRBV5-4 and J usage is TRBJ2-7; D is unresolved. Material: PBMCs. The CDR3 nucleotides are TGTGCCAGCAGCTTGGGGGCCGACTACGAGCAGTACTTC. It is translated as CASSLGADYEQYF.